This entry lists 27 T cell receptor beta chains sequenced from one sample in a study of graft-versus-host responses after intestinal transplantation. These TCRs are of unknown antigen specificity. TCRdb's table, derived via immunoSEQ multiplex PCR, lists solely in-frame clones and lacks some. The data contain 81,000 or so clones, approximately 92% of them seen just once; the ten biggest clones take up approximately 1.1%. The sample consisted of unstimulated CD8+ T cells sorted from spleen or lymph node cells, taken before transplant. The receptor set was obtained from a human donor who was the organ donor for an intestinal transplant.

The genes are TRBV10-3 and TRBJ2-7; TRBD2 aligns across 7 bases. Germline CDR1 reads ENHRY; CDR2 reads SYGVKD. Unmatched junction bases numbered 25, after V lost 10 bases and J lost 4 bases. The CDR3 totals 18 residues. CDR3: CATGTTAFILYGTYEQYF. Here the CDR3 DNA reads TGTGCCACCGGGACTACCGCCTTTATTTTGTATGGTACTTACGAGCAGTACTTC.

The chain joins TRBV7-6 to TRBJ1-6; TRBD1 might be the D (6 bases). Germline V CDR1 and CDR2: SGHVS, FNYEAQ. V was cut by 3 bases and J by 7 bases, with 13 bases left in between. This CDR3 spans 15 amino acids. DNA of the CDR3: TGTGCCAGCAGCTTCCAACAGGGTGGGAATTCACCCCTCCACTTT. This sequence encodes CASSFQQGGNSPLHF.

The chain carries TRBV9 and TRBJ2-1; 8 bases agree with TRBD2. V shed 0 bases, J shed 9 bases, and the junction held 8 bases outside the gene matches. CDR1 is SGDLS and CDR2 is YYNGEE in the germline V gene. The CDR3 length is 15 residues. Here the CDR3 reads CASSVVDGGAGEQFF. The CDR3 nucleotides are TGTGCCAGCAGCGTAGTTGACGGGGGGGCCGGTGAGCAGTTCTTC.

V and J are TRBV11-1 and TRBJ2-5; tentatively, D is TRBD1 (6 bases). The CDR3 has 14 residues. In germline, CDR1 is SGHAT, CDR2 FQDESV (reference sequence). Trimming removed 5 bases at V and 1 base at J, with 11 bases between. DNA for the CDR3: TGTGCCAGCAGCCGAAGGGACACCCAAGAGACCCAGTACTTC. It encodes CASSRRDTQETQYF.

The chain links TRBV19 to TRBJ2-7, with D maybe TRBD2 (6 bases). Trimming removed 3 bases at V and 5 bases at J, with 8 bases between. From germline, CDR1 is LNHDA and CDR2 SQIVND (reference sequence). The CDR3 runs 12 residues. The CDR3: CASSMGGDEQYF. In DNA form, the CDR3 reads TGTGCCAGTAGTATGGGAGGTGACGAGCAGTACTTC. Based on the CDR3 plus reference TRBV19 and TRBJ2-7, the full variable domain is DGGITQSPKYLFRKEGQNVTLSCEQNLNHDAMYWYRQDPGQGLRLIYYSQIVNDFQKGDIAEGYSVSREKKESFPLTVTSAQKNPTAFYLCASSMGGDEQYFGPGTRLTVT.

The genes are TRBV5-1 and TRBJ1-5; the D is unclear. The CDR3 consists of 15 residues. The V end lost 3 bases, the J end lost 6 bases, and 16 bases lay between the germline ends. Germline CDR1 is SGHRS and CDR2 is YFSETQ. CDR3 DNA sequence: TGCGCCAGCAGCTCGACCTCGGGAGGTGGTCAGCCCCAGCATTTT. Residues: CASSSTSGGGQPQHF.

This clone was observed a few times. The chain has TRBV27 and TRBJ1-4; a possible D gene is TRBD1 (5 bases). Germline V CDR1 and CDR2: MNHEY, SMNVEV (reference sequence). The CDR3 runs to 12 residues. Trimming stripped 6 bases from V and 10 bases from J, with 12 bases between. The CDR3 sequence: CASSRGVGKLFF. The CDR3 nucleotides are TGTGCCAGCAGCCGGGGGGTAGGAAAACTGTTTTTT.

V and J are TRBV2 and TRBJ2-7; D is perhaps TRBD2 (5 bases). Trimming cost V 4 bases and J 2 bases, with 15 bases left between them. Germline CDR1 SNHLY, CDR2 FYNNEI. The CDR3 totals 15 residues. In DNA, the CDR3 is TGTGCCAGCAGTGGAGGGAAAGAATTCCCCTACGAGCAGTACTTC. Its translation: CASSGGKEFPYEQYF. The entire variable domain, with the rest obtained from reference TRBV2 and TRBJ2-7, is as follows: EPEVTQTPSHQVTQMGQEVILRCVPISNHLYFYWYRQILGQKVEFLVSFYNNEISEKSEIFDDQFSVERPDGSNFTLKIRSTKLEDSAMYFCASSGGKEFPYEQYFGPGTRLTVT.

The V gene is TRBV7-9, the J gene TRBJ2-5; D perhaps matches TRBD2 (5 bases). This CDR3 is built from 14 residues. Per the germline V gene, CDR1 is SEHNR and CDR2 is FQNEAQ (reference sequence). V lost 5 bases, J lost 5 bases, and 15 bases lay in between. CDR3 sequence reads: CASSLSGVVETQYF. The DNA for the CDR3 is TGTGCCAGCAGCCTCTCCGGGGTGGTGGAGACCCAGTACTTC. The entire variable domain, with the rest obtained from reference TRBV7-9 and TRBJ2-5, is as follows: DTGVSQNPRHKITKRGQNVTFRCDPISEHNRLYWYRQTLGQGPEFLTYFQNEAQLEKSRLLSDRFSAERPKGSFSTLEIQRTEQGDSAMYLCASSLSGVVETQYFGPGTRLLVL.

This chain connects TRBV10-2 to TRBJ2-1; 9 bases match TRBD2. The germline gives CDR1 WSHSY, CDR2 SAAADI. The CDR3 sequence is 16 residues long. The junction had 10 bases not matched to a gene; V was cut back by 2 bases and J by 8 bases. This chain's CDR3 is CASSEGGGGVLHEQFF. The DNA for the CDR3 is TGCGCCAGCAGTGAGGGGGGCGGGGGGGTTTTGCATGAGCAGTTCTTC.

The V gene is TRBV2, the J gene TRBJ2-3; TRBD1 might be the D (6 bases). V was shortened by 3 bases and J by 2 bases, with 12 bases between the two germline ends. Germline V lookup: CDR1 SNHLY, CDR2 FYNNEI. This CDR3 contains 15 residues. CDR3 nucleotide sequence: TGTGCCAGCAGTGAGTGGACAGTTTTCACAGATACGCAGTATTTT. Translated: CASSEWTVFTDTQYF.

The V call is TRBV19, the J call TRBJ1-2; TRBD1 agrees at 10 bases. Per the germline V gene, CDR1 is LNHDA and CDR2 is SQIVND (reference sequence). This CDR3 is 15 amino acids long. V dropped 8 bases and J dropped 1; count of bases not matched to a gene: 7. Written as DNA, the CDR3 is TGTGCCAGTCATCCGACAGGGGGCGTTAACTATGGCTACACCTTC. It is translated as CASHPTGGVNYGYTF.

CDR3 bases: TGTGCCAGCAGCGTAGCAGCGGGGGGGGTCTACGAGCAGTACTTC. The encoded protein is CASSVAAGGVYEQYF. The J gene is TRBJ2-7, the V gene TRBV9, with 10 bases that match TRBD2. Germline CDR1 is SGDLS and CDR2 is YYNGEE. V lost 0 bases and J lost 3; bases outside the gene matches: 3. There are 15 residues in the CDR3. Full variable domain (outside the CDR3, taken from reference TRBV9 and TRBJ2-7): DSGVTQTPKHLITATGQRVTLRCSPRSGDLSVYWYQQSLDQGLQFLIQYYNGEERAKGNILERFSAQQFPDLHSELNLSSLELGDSALYFCASSVAAGGVYEQYFGPGTRLTVT.

The DNA of the CDR3 is TGTGCCAGTAGGACAGGGGCAGGCACTGAAGCTTTCTTT. Its protein product is CASRTGAGTEAFF. This chain links TRBV19 with TRBJ1-1; TRBD1 agrees at 8 bases. The CDR3 is 13 amino acids. Germline CDR1 reads LNHDA; CDR2 reads SQIVND (reference sequence). The V gene end was trimmed by 6 bases and the J gene end by 4 bases; junction bases not matched to a gene: 4.

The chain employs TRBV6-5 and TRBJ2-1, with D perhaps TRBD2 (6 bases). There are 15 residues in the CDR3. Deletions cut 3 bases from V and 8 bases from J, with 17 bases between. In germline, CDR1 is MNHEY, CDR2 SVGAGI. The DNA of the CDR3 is TGTGCCAGCAGTTATGGGCTAGCGCTCCCCGATGAGCAGTTCTTC. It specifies CASSYGLALPDEQFF.

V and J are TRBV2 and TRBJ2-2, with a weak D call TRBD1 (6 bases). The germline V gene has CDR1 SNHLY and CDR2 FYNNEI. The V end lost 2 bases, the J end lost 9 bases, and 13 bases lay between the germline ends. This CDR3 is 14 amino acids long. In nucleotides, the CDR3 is TGTGCCAGCAGTGAATGGGATAGGGGGAGGGAGCTGTTTTTT. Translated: CASSEWDRGRELFF.

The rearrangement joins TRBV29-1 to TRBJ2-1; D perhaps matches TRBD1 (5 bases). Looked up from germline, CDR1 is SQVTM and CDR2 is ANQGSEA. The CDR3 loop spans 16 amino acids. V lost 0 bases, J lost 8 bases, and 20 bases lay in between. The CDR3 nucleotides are TGCAGCGTTGAAGATGGCGACAGAACCTTTACCCATGAGCAGTTCTTC. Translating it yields CSVEDGDRTFTHEQFF.

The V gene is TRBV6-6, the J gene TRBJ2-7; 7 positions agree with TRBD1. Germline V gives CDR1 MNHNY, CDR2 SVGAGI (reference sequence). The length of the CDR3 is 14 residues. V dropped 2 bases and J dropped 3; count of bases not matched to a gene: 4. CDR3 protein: CASSYAAGGYEQYF. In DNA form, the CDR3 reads TGTGCCAGCAGTTACGCGGCAGGGGGCTACGAGCAGTACTTC.

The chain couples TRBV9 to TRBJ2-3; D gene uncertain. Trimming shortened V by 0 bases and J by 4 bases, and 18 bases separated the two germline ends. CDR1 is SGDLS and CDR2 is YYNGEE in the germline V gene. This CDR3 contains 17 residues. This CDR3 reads CASSVAGDMRRADTQYF. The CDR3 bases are TGTGCCAGCAGCGTAGCCGGAGATATGAGACGAGCAGATACGCAGTATTTT.

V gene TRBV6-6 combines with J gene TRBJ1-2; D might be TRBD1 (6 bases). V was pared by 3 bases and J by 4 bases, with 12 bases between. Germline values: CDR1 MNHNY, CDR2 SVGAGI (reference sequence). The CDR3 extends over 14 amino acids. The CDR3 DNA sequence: TGTGCCAGCAGTTATCAGACAGGTAGCTATGGCTACACCTTC. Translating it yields CASSYQTGSYGYTF.

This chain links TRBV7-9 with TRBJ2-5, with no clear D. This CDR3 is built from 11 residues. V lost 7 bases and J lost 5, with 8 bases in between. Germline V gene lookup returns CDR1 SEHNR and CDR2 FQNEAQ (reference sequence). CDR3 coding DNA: TGTGCCAGCACCCCCGGGGAGACCCAGTACTTC. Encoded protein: CASTPGETQYF.

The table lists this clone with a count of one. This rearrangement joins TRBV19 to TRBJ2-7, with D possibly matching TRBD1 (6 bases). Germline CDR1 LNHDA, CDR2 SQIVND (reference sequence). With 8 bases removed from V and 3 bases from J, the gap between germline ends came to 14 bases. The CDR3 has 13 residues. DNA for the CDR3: TGTGCCAGTGGCCAGGGGCCCTTCTACGAGCAGTACTTC. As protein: CASGQGPFYEQYF.

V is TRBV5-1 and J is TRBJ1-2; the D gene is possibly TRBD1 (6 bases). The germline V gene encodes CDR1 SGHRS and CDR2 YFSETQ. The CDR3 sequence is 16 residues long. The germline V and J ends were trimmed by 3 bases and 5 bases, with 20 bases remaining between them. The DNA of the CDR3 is TGCGCCAGCAGCTCCCCCACTCGACAGGATCGGTATGGCTACACCTTC. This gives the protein CASSSPTRQDRYGYTF.

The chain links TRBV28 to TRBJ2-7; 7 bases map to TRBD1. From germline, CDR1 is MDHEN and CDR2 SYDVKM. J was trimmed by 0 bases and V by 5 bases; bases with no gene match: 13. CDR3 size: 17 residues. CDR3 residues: CASSLHPRDSFSYEQYF. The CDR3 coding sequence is TGTGCCAGCAGTCTCCACCCCCGGGACAGTTTCTCCTACGAGCAGTACTTC.

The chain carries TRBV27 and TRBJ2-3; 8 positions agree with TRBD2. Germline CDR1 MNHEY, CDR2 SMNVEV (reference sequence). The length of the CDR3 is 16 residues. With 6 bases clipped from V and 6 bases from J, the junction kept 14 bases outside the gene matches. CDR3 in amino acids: CASSQRSGGAWDTQYF. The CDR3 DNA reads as TGTGCCAGCAGCCAGAGGTCCGGGGGGGCATGGGATACGCAGTATTTT.

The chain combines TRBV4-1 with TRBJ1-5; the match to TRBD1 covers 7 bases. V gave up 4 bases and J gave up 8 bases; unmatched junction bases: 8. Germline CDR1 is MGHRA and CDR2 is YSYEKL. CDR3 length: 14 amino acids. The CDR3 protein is CASSLTQGFEPQHF. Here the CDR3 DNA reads TGCGCCAGCAGCCTAACACAGGGGTTTGAGCCCCAGCATTTT.

The CDR3 here is CASSLGRGNTDTQYF. The CDR3, as DNA: TGTGCCAGCAGCTTGGGGCGGGGGAACACAGATACGCAGTATTTT. The chain links TRBV7-8 to TRBJ2-3; 7 bases align to TRBD2. This CDR3 has 15 amino acids. Germline CDR1 reads SGHVS; CDR2 reads FQNEAQ. V was clipped by 3 bases and J by 2 bases; unmatched bases: 5.